This T cell receptor beta chain was sequenced in a study of beta chain features in type 1 diabetes. The whole isolated RNA underwent reverse transcription, so sequencing captured expressed TCRB transcripts. TCRdb's copy holds only in-frame clones and misses some; the assay was immunoSEQ multiplex PCR. Here the sample spans roughly 500,000 clones, approximately 10% being singletons. Study-wide results and limits: For TCRB rearrangement, an influence of HLA type remained unresolved here. PCR might show a preference for shorter templates, equally across patients and controls. Patients with type 1 diabetes showed fewer VDJ junction insertions and more deletions. The naive, central memory and Treg TCRB repertoires of patients appeared to be more similar to one another than those of healthy donors.

For this clone: Its target is unknown.

The CDR3 runs to 17 residues. In germline, CDR1 is MGHDK, CDR2 SYGVNS. Losses at the gene ends were 3 bases for V and 3 bases for J; bases not matched to a gene: 12. The TCR comes from a woman younger than 30 in good health. The specimen sequenced was naive CD4+ T cells from blood. The chain has TRBV25-1 and TRBJ2-3; 7 bases are shared with TRBD2. The CDR3 spells CASSEPRGRELTDTQYF. As DNA, the CDR3 is TGTGCCAGCAGTGAGCCCCGCGGGCGGGAGCTGACAGATACGCAGTATTTT.